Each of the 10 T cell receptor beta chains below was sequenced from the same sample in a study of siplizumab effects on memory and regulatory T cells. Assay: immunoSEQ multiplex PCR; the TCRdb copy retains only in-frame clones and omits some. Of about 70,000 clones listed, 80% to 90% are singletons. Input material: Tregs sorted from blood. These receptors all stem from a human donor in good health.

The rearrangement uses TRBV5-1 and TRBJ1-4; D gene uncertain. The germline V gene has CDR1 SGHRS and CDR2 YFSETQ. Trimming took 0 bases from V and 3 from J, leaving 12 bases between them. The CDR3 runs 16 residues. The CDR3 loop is CASSLVLGLANEKLFF. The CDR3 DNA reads TGCGCCAGCAGCTTGGTTCTGGGCCTGGCTAATGAAAAACTGTTTTTT.

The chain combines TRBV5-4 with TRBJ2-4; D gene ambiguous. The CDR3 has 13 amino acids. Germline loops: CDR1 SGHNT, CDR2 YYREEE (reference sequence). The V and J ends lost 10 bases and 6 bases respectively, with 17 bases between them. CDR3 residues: CAVGFGRVNIQYF. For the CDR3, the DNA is TGTGCCGTCGGGTTTGGCCGGGTAAACATTCAGTACTTC.

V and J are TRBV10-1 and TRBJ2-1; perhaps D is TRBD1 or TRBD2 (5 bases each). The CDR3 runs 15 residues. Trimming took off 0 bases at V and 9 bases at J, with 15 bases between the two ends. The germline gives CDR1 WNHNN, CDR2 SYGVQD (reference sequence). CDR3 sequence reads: CASSESPRGQGEQFF. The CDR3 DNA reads TGCGCCAGCAGTGAGTCGCCGCGCGGGCAGGGTGAGCAGTTCTTC.

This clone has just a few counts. CDR3: CAWSVLDSARRTEAFF. As DNA, the CDR3 is TGTGCCTGGAGTGTACTCGATTCGGCCCGGCGGACTGAAGCTTTCTTT. V is TRBV30 and J is TRBJ1-1; D unclear. Trimming stripped 0 bases from V and 5 bases from J, with 19 bases between. CDR3 length equals 16 residues. From germline, CDR1 is GTSNPN and CDR2 SVGIG (reference sequence).

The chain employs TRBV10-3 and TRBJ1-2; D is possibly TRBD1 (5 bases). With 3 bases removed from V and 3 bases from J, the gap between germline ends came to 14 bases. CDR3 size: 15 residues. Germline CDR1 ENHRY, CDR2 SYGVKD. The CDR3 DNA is TGTGCCATCAGTGATAAGGGCAGGGTTCACTATGGCTACACCTTC. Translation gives CAISDKGRVHYGYTF.

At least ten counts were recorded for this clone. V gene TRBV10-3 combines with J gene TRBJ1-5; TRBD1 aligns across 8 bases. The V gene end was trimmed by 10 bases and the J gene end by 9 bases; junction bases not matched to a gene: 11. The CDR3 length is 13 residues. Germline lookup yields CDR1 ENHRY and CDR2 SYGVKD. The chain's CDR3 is CATLKQGGGPQHF. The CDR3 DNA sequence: TGTGCCACCCTAAAACAGGGGGGAGGGCCCCAGCATTTT.

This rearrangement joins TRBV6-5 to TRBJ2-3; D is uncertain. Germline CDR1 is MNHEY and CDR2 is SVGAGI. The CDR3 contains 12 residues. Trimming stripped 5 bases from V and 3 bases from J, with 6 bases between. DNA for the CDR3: TGTGCCAGCAGTACCCGAACAGATACGCAGTATTTT. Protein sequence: CASSTRTDTQYF.

Written as DNA, the CDR3 is TGTGCCAGTCTTGCCAGAGCCGGCTACACCTTC. This codes for CASLARAGYTF. The chain employs TRBV19 and TRBJ1-2; D unresolved. Germline loops: CDR1 LNHDA, CDR2 SQIVND (reference sequence). The CDR3 runs 11 residues. Trimming removed 8 bases at V and 8 bases at J, with 12 bases between.

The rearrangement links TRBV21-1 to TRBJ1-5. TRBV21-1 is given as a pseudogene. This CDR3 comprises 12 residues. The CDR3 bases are TGTGCCAGCAGCAAAGCTAATCAGCCCCAGCATTTT. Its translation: CASSKANQPQHF.

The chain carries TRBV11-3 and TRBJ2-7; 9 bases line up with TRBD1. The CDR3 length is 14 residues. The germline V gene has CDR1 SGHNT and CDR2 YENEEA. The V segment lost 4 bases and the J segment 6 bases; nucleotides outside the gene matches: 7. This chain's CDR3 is CASSSRTGAGEQYF. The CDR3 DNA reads TGTGCCAGCAGCTCTAGGACAGGGGCCGGCGAGCAGTACTTC.